One sample yielded the 18 T cell receptor beta chains listed below, sequenced in a study of blood T cell repertoires in COVID-19. The assay was immunoSEQ multiplex PCR, and TCRdb's table has in-frame clones only and misses some. The table lists 180,000 or so clones, roughly 86% of them singletons, with 7.5% to 10% in the top ten. Material for sequencing was PBMCs or T cells enriched from blood (not recorded which). These TCRs come from a woman in her 30s who had recovered from COVID-19.

V gene TRBV9 combines with J gene TRBJ2-1; 9 nucleotides agree with TRBD2. Germline V gene data show CDR1 as SGDLS and CDR2 as YYNGEE. There are 16 residues in the CDR3. V shed 2 bases and J 3 bases; nucleotides not matched to a gene: 6. The chain's CDR3 is CASSVDFSGSYNEQFF. In nucleotides, the CDR3 is TGTGCCAGCAGCGTCGACTTTAGCGGGAGCTACAATGAGCAGTTCTTC.

The chain uses TRBV4-2 and TRBJ1-1; a weak D match, TRBD1 (6 bases). The CDR3 length is 15 residues. Deletions cut 2 bases from V and 4 bases from J, with 14 bases between. Germline-derived CDR1 and CDR2 are LGHNA and YNFKEQ. DNA of the CDR3: TGTGCCAGCAGCCAAACCAGGGGTCTCGGCACTGAAGCTTTCTTT. This gives the protein CASSQTRGLGTEAFF.

The gene calls are TRBV6-5 and TRBJ2-7, with D possibly TRBD1 on 6 matching bases. Between the trimmed V and J ends, which lost 4 bases and 2 bases, there was a span of 9 bases. The germline CDR1 and CDR2 sequences are MNHEY and SVGAGI. The length of the CDR3 is 13 residues. Here the CDR3 DNA reads TGTGCCAGCAGTTCGGACAGTGCCTACGAGCAGTACTTC. It specifies CASSSDSAYEQYF.

This clone was counted a single time. The chain couples TRBV27 to TRBJ1-1; 10 bases are shared with TRBD1. The germline CDR1 and CDR2 sequences are MNHEY and SMNVEV (reference sequence). CDR3 length: 16 residues. The J segment lost 2 bases and the V segment lost 3 bases, leaving 6 bases of the junction unmatched. For the CDR3, the DNA is TGTGCCAGCAGTTTTTTCGGACAGGGGGGAAACACTGAAGCTTTCTTT. It yields the protein CASSFFGQGGNTEAFF.

This chain links TRBV5-6 with TRBJ1-1; 10 positions agree with TRBD1. Unmatched junction bases numbered 4, after V lost 4 bases and J lost 1 base. Per germline, CDR1 SGHDT and CDR2 YYEEEE. The CDR3 consists of 15 residues. CDR3 in DNA: TGTGCCAGCAGCCCACGGGACAGGGGGAACACTGAAGCTTTCTTT. It yields the protein CASSPRDRGNTEAFF.

The V and J genes are TRBV7-2 and TRBJ2-7; a possible D gene is TRBD2 (6 bases). The V end lost 3 bases, the J end lost 4 bases, and 13 bases lay between the germline ends. CDR1 SGHTA and CDR2 FQGNSA come from the germline V gene. CDR3 size: 14 residues. CDR3 DNA: TGTGCCAGCAGCTTTGGGACTGTCACGTACGAGCAGTACTTC. Translating it yields CASSFGTVTYEQYF.

The rearrangement uses TRBV27 and TRBJ1-2; 10 bases align to TRBD1. CDR1 and CDR2 from the germline V gene are MNHEY and SMNVEV (reference sequence). Trimming at V came to 6 bases and at J to 4 bases, leaving 5 bases not matched to a gene. CDR3 length: 14 amino acids. CDR3 sequence (DNA): TGTGCCAGCAGCTTGGGACAGGGGCTCTATGGCTACACCTTC. Its protein product is CASSLGQGLYGYTF.

This chain joins TRBV7-9 and TRBJ2-7; D is possibly TRBD1 (6 bases). This CDR3 comprises 14 residues. CDR1 and CDR2 from the germline V gene are SEHNR and FQNEAQ (reference sequence). V was cut by 3 bases and J by 3 bases, with 12 bases left in between. This CDR3 reads CASSLIGGFYEQYF. CDR3 sequence (DNA): TGTGCCAGCAGCTTGATAGGGGGATTCTACGAGCAGTACTTC.

The chain combines TRBV27 with TRBJ2-7; possibly TRBD1 for D (5 bases). Looked up from germline, CDR1 is MNHEY and CDR2 is SMNVEV (reference sequence). V lost 4 bases and J 3 bases, leaving 13 bases between the germline ends. The CDR3 spans 14 residues. CDR3 sequence (DNA): TGTGCCAGCAGTTCAAGGGGCTTTTTCTACGAGCAGTACTTC. Its translation is CASSSRGFFYEQYF.

V usage is TRBV15 and J usage is TRBJ1-4; 8 bases align to TRBD1. Per the germline V gene, CDR1 is LNHNV and CDR2 is YYDKDF (reference sequence). The CDR3 sequence is 16 residues long. The V and J ends lost 5 bases and 8 bases, in that order; junction bases with no gene match: 13. CDR3 bases: TGTGCCACCAGCGAGACCGGGGGACAGGATAACGAAAAACTGTTTTTT. Protein: CATSETGGQDNEKLFF.

The gene calls are TRBV24-1 and TRBJ2-3, with TRBD1 matching 7 bases. Trimming removed 8 bases from V and 2 bases from J; junction bases left unmatched: 9. The V gene's germline CDR1 is KGHDR and CDR2 SFDVKD. The CDR3 covers 15 residues. The CDR3 region is CATKGQADFTDTQYF. CDR3 nucleotide sequence: TGTGCCACCAAAGGACAGGCCGATTTCACAGATACGCAGTATTTT.

This clone has more than one count but fewer than ten. The CDR3, as DNA: TGTGCCAGCAGCTCGGGACAGTACAAACTGTTTTTT. Protein sequence: CASSSGQYKLFF. The gene calls are TRBV28 and TRBJ1-4, with 7 bases aligning to TRBD1. Germline V gene lookup returns CDR1 MDHEN and CDR2 SYDVKM. The CDR3 is 12 amino acids. The V gene end was trimmed by 6 bases and the J gene end by 11 bases; junction bases not matched to a gene: 6.

The chain recombines TRBV7-9 with TRBJ2-7; a possible D gene is TRBD1 (6 bases). The CDR3 consists of 12 residues. The germline V and J ends were trimmed by 5 bases and 8 bases, with 13 bases remaining between them. CDR1 is SEHNR and CDR2 is FQNEAQ in the germline V gene (reference sequence). CDR3 sequence (DNA): TGTGCCAGCAGCGGGTCAGGGGTTCAGCAGTACTTC. It specifies CASSGSGVQQYF.

The CDR3 region has the DNA TGTGCCAGCGGGAGCCACTACGAGCAGTACTTC. It codes for CASGSHYEQYF. V is TRBV27 and J is TRBJ2-7, with D possibly TRBD2 on 5 matching bases. This CDR3 has 11 residues. The germline V gene has CDR1 MNHEY and CDR2 SMNVEV (reference sequence). The V end lost 8 bases, the J end lost 3 bases, and 8 bases lay between the germline ends.

The chain employs TRBV1 and TRBJ2-7; the table's D call, TRBD2, was not checked against the DNA. TRBV1 is annotated as a pseudogene. The length of the CDR3 is 20 residues. The CDR3 DNA is TGCACCAGCAGCCAAGCCACGGGACTAGCGGGAGGGCCTGGGTCCTACGAGCAGTACTTC. Its translation: CTSSQATGLAGGPGSYEQYF.

The chain links TRBV28 to TRBJ1-1; the D gene is possibly TRBD1 (5 bases). The CDR3 runs 15 residues. The V and J ends lost 6 bases and 1 base respectively, with 15 bases between them. Germline V gene sequence: CDR1 MDHEN, CDR2 SYDVKM. This CDR3 reads CASRPTGVGNTEAFF. As DNA, the CDR3 is TGTGCCAGCAGGCCCACGGGGGTCGGGAACACTGAAGCTTTCTTT. Full variable domain (rest looked up from reference TRBV28 and TRBJ1-1): DVKVTQSSRYLVKRTGEKVFLECVQDMDHENMFWYRQDPGLGLRLIYFSYDVKMKEKGDIPEGYSVSREKKERFSLILESASTNQTSMYLCASRPTGVGNTEAFFGQGTRLTVV.

J is TRBJ2-7 and V is TRBV19, with 8 bases matching TRBD1. V shed 4 bases and J 3 bases; nucleotides not matched to a gene: 8. Germline V gene lookup returns CDR1 LNHDA and CDR2 SQIVND (reference sequence). This CDR3 comprises 15 residues. The CDR3 protein is CASSKPGQGVYEQYF. The CDR3 coding sequence is TGTGCCAGTAGTAAACCCGGACAGGGCGTCTACGAGCAGTACTTC.

The chain recombines TRBV19 with TRBJ1-1; 7 nucleotides agree with TRBD1. The CDR3 is 14 amino acids. Per the germline V gene, CDR1 is LNHDA and CDR2 is SQIVND (reference sequence). Unmatched junction bases numbered 5, after V lost 4 bases and J lost 3 bases. The CDR3, as DNA: TGTGCCAGTAGTAGAACAGGGGATCACACTGAAGCTTTCTTT. The encoded protein is CASSRTGDHTEAFF.